This T cell receptor (beta chain) was profiled in a study of post-analysis software for immune sequencing data. Study background: As for disease course, relapsing-remitting, secondary progressive and progressive-relapsing multiple sclerosis were all included.

Unique molecular identifiers were built into the TCR beta cDNA libraries. Each batch of about 0.95 to 11 million T cells produced 450,000 to 500,000 cDNA molecules. TCRdb recomputed calls from the PCR reads with MiXCR, one row per CDR3 protein. Altogether a few hundred thousand distinct CDR3 sequences are present, roughly 40% being singletons, with the ten largest covering 7.6%. This clonotype has a handful of counts. Its antigen is undetermined. Study outcomes and limitations: When the samples were clustered directly with F measure, those that had been prepared in the same batch showed strong co-clustering. Normalized Chao1 diversity was significantly lower in multiple sclerosis patients than in controls. Patients used roughly five TRBV segments, including TRBV5-6, TRBV5-1 and TRBV20-1, more often than controls.

The length of the CDR3 is 16 residues. Germline V gene sequence: CDR1 MNHEY, CDR2 SVGAGI. The ends were cut back, 10 bases at V and 5 bases at J, with 25 bases in the middle. Specimen: blood. This TCR came from a girl between 2 and 10 years old with multiple sclerosis. The chain employs TRBV6-5 and TRBJ2-3; D is perhaps TRBD2 (6 bases). CDR3 sequence reads: CATARGSNRLGDTQYF. DNA for the CDR3: TGTGCCACCGCTCGGGGGTCTAACCGATTGGGAGATACGCAGTATTTT.